Each of the 4 T cell receptor beta chains below was sequenced from the same sample in a study of OX40 agonist ivuxolimab in advanced cancers. Preparation of the library involved the immunoSEQ multiplex PCR assay. TCRdb retrieved this table from immuneACCESS and kept in-frame rearrangements only. Not all clones are present; in checked studies, unresolved V genes account for under half, and no reason is known for the remainder. The sample has about 47,000 clones on record, around 80% of them singletons. The ten top clones hold 1.5% to 2% of the sample. This specimen was CD4+ or CD8+ T cells sorted from blood, taken in a trial of the OX40 agonist ivuxolimab. The receptors stem from an adult with an advanced solid tumor such as melanoma, head and neck, liver or kidney cancer.

The chain links TRBV29-1 to TRBJ1-2; D not certain. Germline CDR1 SQVTM, CDR2 ANQGSEA. The V end was cut by 7 bases, the J end by 7 bases, with 13 bases between. This CDR3 has 11 amino acids. The CDR3 loop is CSAKGRFGYTF. CDR3 bases: TGCAGCGCCAAGGGTCGGTTTGGCTACACCTTC.

V gene TRBV7-3 combines with J gene TRBJ2-5, with 9 bases that match TRBD2. Germline CDR1 and CDR2: SGHTA and FQGTGA. The V segment lost 5 bases and the J segment 4 bases; nucleotides outside the gene matches: 11. The CDR3 covers 16 residues. The CDR3: CASSLGSGRRGETQYF. The CDR3 DNA reads TGTGCCAGCAGCCTGGGGAGCGGGAGGAGGGGAGAGACCCAGTACTTC.

The genes are TRBV4-3 and TRBJ1-6; the match to TRBD1 covers 9 bases. There are 15 residues in the CDR3. V shed 0 bases and J 9 bases; nucleotides not matched to a gene: 3. Germline CDR1 and CDR2: LGHNA and YSLEER. The CDR3 region has the DNA TGCGCCAGCAGCCAAGATCCGGACAGGGGTTCACCCCTCCACTTT. Translating gives CASSQDPDRGSPLHF.

V and J are TRBV19 and TRBJ2-7, with D unclear. Trimming pared 0 bases from V and 0 bases from J, leaving 12 bases between. The CDR3 loop spans 16 amino acids. Germline lookup yields CDR1 LNHDA and CDR2 SQIVND (reference sequence). The CDR3 DNA follows: TGTGCCAGTAGTATAGATCAGCGCCGAAGCTCCTACGAGCAGTACTTC. Translating it yields CASSIDQRRSSYEQYF.